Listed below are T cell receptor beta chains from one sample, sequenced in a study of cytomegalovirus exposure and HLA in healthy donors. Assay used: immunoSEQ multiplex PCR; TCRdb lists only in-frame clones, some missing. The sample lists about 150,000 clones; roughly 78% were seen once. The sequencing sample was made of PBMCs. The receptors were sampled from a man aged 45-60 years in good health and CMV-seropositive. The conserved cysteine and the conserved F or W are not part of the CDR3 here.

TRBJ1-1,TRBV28,ASSLGRNTEAF
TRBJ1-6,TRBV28,ASRWTGDTPLH
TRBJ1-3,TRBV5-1,ASSLGDSSGNTIY
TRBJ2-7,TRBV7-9,SSSFSSGAEQY
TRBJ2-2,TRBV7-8,ASSFGTVNTGELF
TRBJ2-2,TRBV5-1,ASSGTSGANTGELF
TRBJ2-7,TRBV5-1,ASSLGLAGGWSYEQY
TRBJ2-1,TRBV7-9,ASSSRGTGFYNEQF
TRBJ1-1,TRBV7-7,ASSLDRDTEAF
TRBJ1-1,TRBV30,AWRSDGTEAF
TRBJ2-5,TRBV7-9,SSSLLAEGGETQY
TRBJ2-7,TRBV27,ASSFGKEAYEQY
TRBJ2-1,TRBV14,ASSQGGTAYNEQF
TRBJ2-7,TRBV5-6,ASSPPGQGAYEQY
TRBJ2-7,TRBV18,ASSPPEQGAYEQY
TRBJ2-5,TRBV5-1,ASSPTGKPKETQY
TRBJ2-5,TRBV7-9,ASSVLAGTDQETQY
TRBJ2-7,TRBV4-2,ASSQDPSGSLYEQY
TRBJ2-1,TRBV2,ASESAGCL
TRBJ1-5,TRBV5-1,ASSLEGGFQH